The 17 T cell receptor beta chains reported below all come from one sample, sequenced in a study of CD8 T cells in ankylosing spondylitis. These receptors lack a known antigen. TCRdb re-derived calls from the 5' RACE reads in MiXCR, one entry per CDR3 protein. The sample lists some 700,000 distinct CDR3 sequences; roughly 19% were seen once. Study-wide points: It appeared that ankylosing spondylitis blood was characterized by a TCR beta motif of several highly homologous variants.

The source material was blood, either unsorted or a sorted T cell fraction (not recorded which). The receptors shown here come from a male donor with ankylosing spondylitis.

This clonotype was picked up a small number of times. The chain joins TRBV7-9 to TRBJ2-2; 9 positions match TRBD2. Germline CDR1 is SEHNR and CDR2 is FQNEAQ (reference sequence). The CDR3 consists of 15 residues. V lost 5 bases and J lost 4; bases outside the gene matches: 5. CDR3: CASSPGTSITGELFF. The CDR3 DNA follows: TGTGCCAGCAGCCCAGGGACTAGCATCACCGGGGAGCTGTTTTTT.

Only a few counts were recorded for this clonotype. The chain links TRBV28 to TRBJ1-5; 7 nucleotides line up with TRBD1. Germline lookup yields CDR1 MDHEN and CDR2 SYDVKM. V was pared by 0 bases and J by 4 bases, with 9 bases of the junction left unmatched. This CDR3 is 17 amino acids long. As DNA, the CDR3 is TGTGCCAGCAGTTTATGGATTGGGGACAGCCTAAATCAGCCCCAGCATTTT. Translated: CASSLWIGDSLNQPQHF.

This clonotype was seen only a few times. The J gene is TRBJ2-3, the V gene TRBV5-1, with D possibly matching TRBD1 (6 bases). Germline-derived CDR1 and CDR2 are SGHRS and YFSETQ. Trimming pared 3 bases from V and 3 bases from J, leaving 14 bases between. There are 15 residues in the CDR3. CDR3 sequence (DNA): TGCGCCAGCAGCTGGACGGACAGTTTTACAGATACGCAGTATTTT. It codes for CASSWTDSFTDTQYF.

This clonotype has just a few counts. The genes are TRBV5-6 and TRBJ2-2, with D possibly TRBD1 on 6 matching bases. The V end was cut by 6 bases, the J end by 2 bases, with 14 bases between. CDR1 and CDR2 from the germline V gene are SGHDT and YYEEEE. The CDR3 sequence is 15 residues long. The CDR3 region has the DNA TGTGCCAGCAACGAGAATGGGGGCAACACCGGGGAGCTGTTTTTT. Amino acids: CASNENGGNTGELFF.

The V and J genes are TRBV7-8 and TRBJ2-7; 8 positions agree with TRBD1. V gave up 5 bases and J gave up 3 bases; unmatched junction bases: 9. The CDR3 consists of 15 residues. Germline V gives CDR1 SGHVS, CDR2 FQNEAQ. The CDR3 here is CASSRSGTGFYEQYF. CDR3 nucleotide sequence: TGTGCCAGCAGCCGATCCGGGACAGGCTTCTACGAGCAGTACTTC.

The chain joins TRBV4-3 to TRBJ2-3; D possibly matches TRBD1 or TRBD2 (6 bases each). The germline gives CDR1 LGHNA, CDR2 YSLEER. Trimming pared 0 bases from V and 8 bases from J, leaving 15 bases between. CDR3 size: 15 residues. The CDR3 sequence is CASSQEGLGGSTQYF. DNA of the CDR3: TGCGCCAGCAGCCAAGAAGGGCTGGGGGGCAGTACGCAGTATTTT.

This clonotype was recorded a few times. The rearrangement joins TRBV4-1 to TRBJ2-7, with TRBD1 matching over 11 bases. CDR1 and CDR2 (germline): MGHRA, YSYEKL. The CDR3 runs to 15 residues. With 5 bases clipped from V and 1 base from J, the junction kept 4 bases outside the gene matches. CDR3 sequence: CASSAGQGASYEQYF. The CDR3 region has the DNA TGCGCCAGCAGCGCCGGACAGGGGGCATCCTACGAGCAGTACTTC.

This chain connects TRBV7-3 to TRBJ2-1; a weak D match, TRBD2 (7 bases). Germline V gene sequence: CDR1 SGHTA, CDR2 FQGTGA. This CDR3 contains 15 residues. The V and J ends lost 3 bases and 5 bases respectively, with 14 bases between them. CDR3 in amino acids: CASSLRGGSHNEQFF. The CDR3 DNA sequence: TGTGCCAGCAGCTTGAGGGGGGGATCACACAATGAGCAGTTCTTC. Supplemented by reference TRBV7-3 and TRBJ2-1, the full variable domain reads GAGVSQTPSNKVTEKGKYVELRCDPISGHTALYWYRQSLGQGPEFLIYFQGTGAADDSGLPNDRFFAVRPEGSVSTLKIQRTERGDSAVYLCASSLRGGSHNEQFFGPGTRLTVL.

V usage is TRBV7-9 and J usage is TRBJ1-5; TRBD1 matches 7 bases. V lost 1 base and J lost 5; bases outside the gene matches: 5. Germline lookup yields CDR1 SEHNR and CDR2 FQNEAQ (reference sequence). The CDR3 is made up of 15 amino acids. CDR3 protein: CASSLGQGVHQPQHF. In nucleotides, the CDR3 is TGTGCCAGCAGCTTAGGGCAGGGGGTTCATCAGCCCCAGCATTTT.

This clonotype appeared a few times. V gene TRBV7-2 combines with J gene TRBJ2-7; D is uncertain. This CDR3 is built from 13 residues. The ends were cut back, 5 bases at V and 4 bases at J, with 12 bases in the middle. CDR1 is SGHTA and CDR2 is FQGNSA in the germline V gene. The DNA of the CDR3 is TGTGCCAGCAGCCGTATACCCGGATACGAGCAGTACTTC. Translation gives CASSRIPGYEQYF. The full variable domain, in which reference TRBV7-2 and TRBJ2-7 provide the parts outside the CDR3, is GAGVSQSPSNKVTEKGKDVELRCDPISGHTALYWYRQSLGQGLEFLIYFQGNSAPDKSGLPSDRFSAERTGGSVSTLTIQRTQQEDSAVYLCASSRIPGYEQYFGPGTRLTVT.

This clonotype came up many times. V usage is TRBV20-1 and J usage is TRBJ2-1; D not certain. The CDR3 contains 13 residues. CDR1 DFQATT and CDR2 SNEGSKA come from the germline V gene (reference sequence). The germline V and J ends were trimmed by 0 bases and 10 bases, with 13 bases remaining between them. The CDR3: CSARDIGSREQFF. In DNA, the CDR3 is TGCAGTGCTAGAGATATTGGGTCTCGAGAGCAGTTCTTC.

Here the CDR3 DNA reads TGTGCCAGCAATTCGGGGTATCAGCCCCAGCATTTT. Translated: CASNSGYQPQHF. The rearrangement uses TRBV6-1 and TRBJ1-5; D is ambiguous. Germline V gene data show CDR1 as MNHNS and CDR2 as SASEGT. This CDR3 spans 12 amino acids. V lost 7 bases and J lost 5, with 9 bases in between.

This chain links TRBV7-8 with TRBJ2-1; 9 bases map to TRBD1. The V gene's germline CDR1 is SGHVS and CDR2 FQNEAQ. Trimming removed 1 base from V and 8 bases from J; junction bases left unmatched: 9. The CDR3 sequence is 16 residues long. CDR3 in amino acids: CASSLDGTGFEDEQFF. CDR3 coding DNA: TGTGCCAGCAGCTTAGATGGGACAGGGTTTGAGGATGAGCAGTTCTTC.

The table lists this clonotype with a few counts. This rearrangement joins TRBV2 to TRBJ1-5; TRBD1 is a possible D gene (5 bases). Germline assignment: CDR1 SNHLY and CDR2 FYNNEI. CDR3 length: 15 residues. V gave up 8 bases and J gave up 6 bases, with 20 bases separating them. The CDR3 here is CASGEPRGEAQPQHF. The DNA for the CDR3 is TGTGCCAGCGGGGAGCCGAGGGGCGAGGCTCAGCCCCAGCATTTT. The full variable domain, with the rest looked up from reference TRBV2 and TRBJ1-5, is EPEVTQTPSHQVTQMGQEVILRCVPISNHLYFYWYRQILGQKVEFLVSFYNNEISEKSEIFDDQFSVERPDGSNFTLKIRSTKLEDSAMYFCASGEPRGEAQPQHFGDGTRLSIL.

The chain employs TRBV20-1 and TRBJ2-7; 11 bases agree with TRBD1. The CDR3 has 13 amino acids. Germline V gene sequence: CDR1 DFQATT, CDR2 SNEGSKA (reference sequence). V lost 6 bases and J lost 6; bases outside the gene matches: 7. The CDR3: CSASGQGAGEQYF. The CDR3 nucleotides are TGCAGTGCCAGTGGACAGGGGGCTGGCGAGCAGTACTTC.

The chain carries TRBV20-1 and TRBJ2-7; 7 nucleotides match TRBD2. This CDR3 region has 15 residues. The V gene end was trimmed by 0 bases and the J gene end by 2 bases; junction bases not matched to a gene: 7. Germline V gives CDR1 DFQATT, CDR2 SNEGSKA (reference sequence). The CDR3 here is CSARDPAGTPYEQYF. The DNA of the CDR3 is TGCAGTGCTAGAGATCCAGCGGGGACCCCCTACGAGCAGTACTTC.

The chain employs TRBV7-9 and TRBJ1-6; D remains unclear. The CDR3 loop spans 17 amino acids. V lost 1 base and J 6 bases, leaving 16 bases between the germline ends. Germline V lookup: CDR1 SEHNR, CDR2 FQNEAQ (reference sequence). CDR3 nucleotides: TGTGCCAGCAGCTTAGAAGGTTCCTGGGTGGGTAATTCACCCCTCCACTTT. Translated: CASSLEGSWVGNSPLHF.